This note documents a single TCR beta chain sequence. Its antigen remains unidentified. The data belong to a study of T cell responses to AZD1222 COVID-19 vaccine. Overall study results and limits: Nearly half of spike-specific TCRs reportedly go after variant regions that carry no mutations. Possibly, clonal diversity was underestimated; donors were largely white British and included more females. Spike-specific TCR breadth and depth grew following two AZD1222 doses.

TCRdb's table, derived via immunoSEQ multiplex PCR, lists solely in-frame clones and lacks some. The sample has fewer than 150,000 clones; about 87% are singletons. The sequence derives from an adult in good health. The sample was peripheral blood, taken on day 0 of AZD1222 vaccination.

The CDR3 sequence is CASSLVGDGYTF. The CDR3 DNA is TGTGCCAGCAGCTTGGTAGGGGATGGCTACACCTTC. This sequence joins TRBV5-6 and TRBJ1-2; weak D call: TRBD1 (5 bases). Per germline, CDR1 SGHDT and CDR2 YYEEEE. The ends were cut back, 0 bases at V and 6 bases at J, with 6 bases in the middle. The CDR3 length is 12 residues.